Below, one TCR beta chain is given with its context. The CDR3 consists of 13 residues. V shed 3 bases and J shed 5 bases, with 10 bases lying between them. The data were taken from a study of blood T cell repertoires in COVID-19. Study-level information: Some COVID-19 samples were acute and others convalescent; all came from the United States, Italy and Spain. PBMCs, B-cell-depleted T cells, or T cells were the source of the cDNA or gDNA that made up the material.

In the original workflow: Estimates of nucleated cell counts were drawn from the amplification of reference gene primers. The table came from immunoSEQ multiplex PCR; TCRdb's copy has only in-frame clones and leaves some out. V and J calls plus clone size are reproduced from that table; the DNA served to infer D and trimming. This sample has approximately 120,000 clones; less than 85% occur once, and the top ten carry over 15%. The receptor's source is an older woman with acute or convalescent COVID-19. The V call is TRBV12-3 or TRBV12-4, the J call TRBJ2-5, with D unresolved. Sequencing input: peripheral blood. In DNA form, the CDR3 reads TGTGCCAGCAGTTTTTCCCTTATCGAGACCCAGTACTTC. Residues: CASSFSLIETQYF.